Following are 26 T cell receptor beta chains from one sample sequenced in a study of blood T cell repertoires in COVID-19. The data were produced by immunoSEQ multiplex PCR, yet TCRdb's version contains in-frame clones alone and is incomplete. The table lists tens of thousands of clones, 75% to 90% of them singletons. The sample comprised peripheral blood. The receptors originated from a human donor in a cohort sampled during active COVID-19.

The V gene is TRBV5-1, the J gene TRBJ1-2; perhaps TRBD1 as D (6 bases). Trimming removed 1 base at V and 8 bases at J, with 12 bases between. Germline V gives CDR1 SGHRS, CDR2 YFSETQ. This CDR3 has 13 residues. The CDR3 sequence: CASSLFGGSGYTF. The CDR3 coding sequence is TGCGCCAGCAGCTTGTTTGGGGGCTCGGGCTACACCTTC.

This chain joins TRBV19 and TRBJ2-2; no clear D gene. The ends were cut back, 5 bases at V and 7 bases at J, with 11 bases in the middle. This CDR3 is built from 13 residues. From germline, CDR1 is LNHDA and CDR2 SQIVND (reference sequence). CDR3 nucleotide sequence: TGTGCCAGTAGTGTTTACGCGTTCGGGGAGCTGTTTTTT. Protein sequence: CASSVYAFGELFF. Variable domain in full (rest from reference TRBV19 and TRBJ2-2): DGGITQSPKYLFRKEGQNVTLSCEQNLNHDAMYWYRQDPGQGLRLIYYSQIVNDFQKGDIAEGYSVSREKKESFPLTVTSAQKNPTAFYLCASSVYAFGELFFGEGSRLTVL.

The chain employs TRBV10-3 and TRBJ2-1, with 11 bases that match TRBD1. The V and J ends lost 6 bases and 7 bases, in that order; junction bases with no gene match: 2. Germline V gives CDR1 ENHRY, CDR2 SYGVKD. The CDR3 contains 13 residues. CDR3 sequence reads: CAIRGQGGNEQFF. The CDR3 DNA sequence: TGTGCCATCAGGGGACAGGGGGGGAATGAGCAGTTCTTC.

V gene TRBV4-2 combines with J gene TRBJ2-1, with TRBD2 identical over 7 bases. The CDR3 consists of 17 residues. From germline, CDR1 is LGHNA and CDR2 YNFKEQ. Trimming took 1 base from V and 0 from J; bases not matched to a gene: 6. The CDR3 spells CASSQGGGYSSYNEQFF. DNA of the CDR3: TGTGCCAGCAGCCAAGGGGGGGGGTACAGCTCCTACAATGAGCAGTTCTTC.

The rearrangement uses TRBV5-5 and TRBJ2-1; 7 nucleotides line up with TRBD1. J gave up 3 bases and V 0 bases, and 3 bases lay outside the gene matches. This CDR3 spans 15 amino acids. Germline CDR1 and CDR2: SGHKS and YYEKEE (reference sequence). CDR3 DNA: TGTGCCAGCAGCTTGGAAGGGGGCGGCTACAATGAGCAGTTCTTC. Translation gives CASSLEGGGYNEQFF.

Only a few counts were recorded for this clone. The chain couples TRBV7-9 to TRBJ1-1, with TRBD1 identical over 8 bases. Per germline, CDR1 SEHNR and CDR2 FQNEAQ (reference sequence). The CDR3 has 12 residues. V shed 9 bases and J 1 base; nucleotides not matched to a gene: 1. CDR3 DNA: TGTGCCAGTGGGACAGGGAACACTGAAGCTTTCTTT. Its translation: CASGTGNTEAFF.

This clone was detected a few times. The V gene is TRBV11-2, the J gene TRBJ2-7; TRBD1 matches at 10 bases. In germline, CDR1 is SGHAT, CDR2 FQNNGV. The CDR3 covers 14 residues. The ends lost 5 bases at V and 2 bases at J; junction bases unmatched: 3. The CDR3: CASSPGQGPYEQYF. CDR3 DNA sequence: TGTGCCAGCAGCCCGGGACAGGGGCCCTACGAGCAGTACTTC.

The chain uses TRBV4-2 and TRBJ1-1; 7 bases agree with TRBD1. Germline V gene lookup returns CDR1 LGHNA and CDR2 YNFKEQ. There are 18 residues in the CDR3. V shed 1 base and J 1 base; nucleotides not matched to a gene: 12. DNA of the CDR3: TGTGCCAGCAGCCAAGTAGGGATTAGACAGGGAGGGAACACTGAAGCTTTCTTT. Its protein is CASSQVGIRQGGNTEAFF.

The chain has TRBV28 and TRBJ2-7; 11 bases map to TRBD2. V gave up 6 bases and J gave up 9 bases; unmatched junction bases: 13. The CDR3 has 15 amino acids. Per germline, CDR1 MDHEN and CDR2 SYDVKM. The CDR3 region is CASRPPGLAGPRQYF. In DNA form, the CDR3 reads TGTGCCAGCAGACCCCCAGGACTAGCGGGTCCTCGGCAGTACTTC.

The chain is built from TRBV10-2 and TRBJ1-2; 10 bases agree with TRBD1. V lost 6 bases, J lost 4 bases, and 26 bases stayed unmatched. The CDR3 has 21 residues. Germline V gene lookup returns CDR1 WSHSY and CDR2 SAAADI. This chain's CDR3 is CASSNLDLSGTGALGSYGYTF. In DNA, the CDR3 is TGCGCCAGCAGCAATCTCGACCTTTCCGGGACAGGGGCCCTAGGGAGCTATGGCTACACCTTC.

The chain uses TRBV3-1 (or the pseudogene TRBV3-2) and TRBJ1-1; D gene uncertain. Trimming cost V 6 bases and J 0 bases, with 8 bases left between them. The CDR3 contains 13 residues. Germline V gives CDR1 LGHDT, CDR2 YNNKEL (reference sequence). This chain's CDR3 is CASRRGMNTEAFF. Here the CDR3 DNA reads TGTGCCAGCAGGCGGGGAATGAACACTGAAGCTTTCTTT.

The count of this clone is one. This rearrangement joins TRBV5-6 to TRBJ1-5; D unclear. This CDR3 has 12 amino acids. The V end lost 2 bases, the J end lost 3 bases, and 3 bases lay between the germline ends. From germline, CDR1 is SGHDT and CDR2 YYEEEE. The CDR3 nucleotides are TGTGCCAGCAGCTTTTACAATCAGCCCCAGCATTTT. Translating it yields CASSFYNQPQHF.

The chain couples TRBV5-5 to TRBJ2-7; TRBD1 aligns across 11 bases. V trimming: 2 bases; J trimming: 6 bases; junction bases outside the gene matches: 7. Per the germline V gene, CDR1 is SGHKS and CDR2 is YYEKEE (reference sequence). CDR3 length equals 15 residues. The CDR3 DNA reads as TGTGCCAGCAGCTTTGATGGACAGGGGGCACGCGAGCAGTACTTC. Translated, it gives CASSFDGQGAREQYF.

The chain carries TRBV9 and TRBJ2-1; D gene ambiguous. The CDR3 is made up of 17 amino acids. CDR1 is SGDLS, CDR2 YYNGEE, per germline. Trimming removed 0 bases at V and 6 bases at J, with 19 bases between. The CDR3 coding sequence is TGTGCCAGCAGCGTAGGTCCAGGAAAAAAATACCCCAATGAGCAGTTCTTC. It yields the protein CASSVGPGKKYPNEQFF.

This chain joins TRBV5-1 and TRBJ2-2, with 7 bases that match TRBD1. Trimming removed 5 bases from V and 2 bases from J; junction bases left unmatched: 3. Germline CDR1 is SGHRS and CDR2 is YFSETQ. This CDR3 comprises 14 residues. The CDR3 region has the DNA TGCGCCAGCAGAGGGGGCATTAACACCGGGGAGCTGTTTTTT. It yields the protein CASRGGINTGELFF.

The chain's CDR3 is CASSLRTGNYEQYF. In DNA, the CDR3 is TGTGCCAGCAGCCTTCGGACAGGGAACTACGAGCAGTACTTC. This sequence joins TRBV11-3 and TRBJ2-7; 8 positions match TRBD1. This CDR3 is built from 14 residues. The V segment lost 5 bases and the J segment 3 bases; nucleotides outside the gene matches: 6. Germline CDR1 reads SGHNT; CDR2 reads YENEEA.

CDR3 DNA: TGTGCCAGCAGCCAGCGACCTCCCGGGTCCTCCTACGAGCAGTACTTC. It codes for CASSQRPPGSSYEQYF. This chain joins TRBV3-1 (or the pseudogene TRBV3-2) and TRBJ2-7; the D is unclear. The CDR3 length is 16 residues. Germline V gives CDR1 LGHDT, CDR2 YNNKEL (reference sequence). Between the trimmed V and J ends, which lost 3 bases and 0 bases, there was a span of 15 bases.

The chain links TRBV11-1 to TRBJ2-3; tentative D call: TRBD2 (5 bases). The V gene's germline CDR1 is SGHAT and CDR2 FQDESV (reference sequence). The CDR3 length is 13 residues. With 5 bases removed from V and 6 bases from J, the gap between germline ends came to 12 bases. CDR3 bases: TGTGCCAGCAGCGCTAGACTAAGGGATACGCAGTATTTT. Amino acids: CASSARLRDTQYF.

The genes are TRBV5-1 and TRBJ1-6; tentatively, D is TRBD1 (6 bases). The CDR3 sequence is 14 residues long. V shed 2 bases and J shed 8 bases, with 11 bases lying between them. Germline CDR1 SGHRS, CDR2 YFSETQ. The CDR3 region is CASSFSGDDSPLHF. The CDR3 nucleotides are TGCGCCAGCAGCTTCTCAGGGGACGATTCACCCCTCCACTTT.

This chain connects TRBV7-9 to TRBJ1-2; possible D gene TRBD1, 5 bases. This CDR3 comprises 16 residues. CDR1 and CDR2 from the germline V gene are SEHNR and FQNEAQ (reference sequence). The V end lost 2 bases, the J end lost 3 bases, and 16 bases lay between the germline ends. The CDR3, as DNA: TGTGCCAGCAGCTTAACAATAAGGGGCACGGACTATGGCTACACCTTC. Its protein product is CASSLTIRGTDYGYTF.

The chain uses TRBV2 and TRBJ2-5; TRBD1 might be the D (6 bases). Germline lookup yields CDR1 SNHLY and CDR2 FYNNEI. The V end was cut by 6 bases, the J end by 4 bases, with 18 bases between. The CDR3 consists of 15 residues. The CDR3 reads CASSYLTGGGETQYF. DNA for the CDR3: TGTGCCAGCAGCTATCTGACAGGTGGGGGAGAGACCCAGTACTTC.

This chain's CDR3 is CASSGTSGSTDTQYF. In DNA, the CDR3 is TGTGCCAGCAGTGGGACTAGCGGGAGCACAGATACGCAGTATTTT. The chain employs TRBV28 and TRBJ2-3, with 12 bases identical to TRBD2. CDR1 MDHEN and CDR2 SYDVKM come from the germline V gene. This CDR3 contains 15 residues. Trimming at V came to 5 bases and at J to 0 bases, leaving 0 bases not matched to a gene. The complete variable domain, with remaining parts taken from reference TRBV28 and TRBJ2-3, reads DVKVTQSSRYLVKRTGEKVFLECVQDMDHENMFWYRQDPGLGLRLIYFSYDVKMKEKGDIPEGYSVSREKKERFSLILESASTNQTSMYLCASSGTSGSTDTQYFGPGTRLTVL.

This clone was recorded at least ten times. The rearrangement joins TRBV10-3 to TRBJ1-1; 7 bases are shared with TRBD1. J lost 1 base, V lost 2 bases, and 1 base had no gene match. CDR3 size: 14 residues. Germline assignment: CDR1 ENHRY and CDR2 SYGVKD. CDR3 amino acids: CAISEDRANTEAFF. The CDR3 region has the DNA TGTGCCATCAGTGAGGACAGGGCGAACACTGAAGCTTTCTTT.

The CDR3 is CASSVWTGRGYTF. As DNA, the CDR3 is TGTGCCAGCAGCGTATGGACAGGGAGAGGCTACACCTTC. This chain connects TRBV5-4 to TRBJ1-2, with 8 nucleotides matching TRBD1. Germline V gene sequence: CDR1 SGHNT, CDR2 YYREEE (reference sequence). There are 13 residues in the CDR3. Germline trimming cut 4 bases from V and 8 bases from J; bases unmatched to any gene: 7.

The genes are TRBV19 and TRBJ2-2; the D gene is possibly TRBD1 (6 bases). The germline gives CDR1 LNHDA, CDR2 SQIVND (reference sequence). The CDR3 totals 15 residues. With 7 bases removed from V and 2 bases from J, the gap between germline ends came to 14 bases. In DNA, the CDR3 is TGTGCCAGTACCAATAAGGGGGTAAACACCGGGGAGCTGTTTTTT. Protein: CASTNKGVNTGELFF.

The chain carries TRBV10-3 and TRBJ1-2; D gene ambiguous. Trimming pared 11 bases from V and 3 bases from J, leaving 13 bases between. This CDR3 is 12 amino acids long. Germline V gives CDR1 ENHRY, CDR2 SYGVKD. The CDR3 region has the DNA TGTGCCTCCCGGGGTGGGGACTATGGCTACACCTTC. Protein sequence: CASRGGDYGYTF.